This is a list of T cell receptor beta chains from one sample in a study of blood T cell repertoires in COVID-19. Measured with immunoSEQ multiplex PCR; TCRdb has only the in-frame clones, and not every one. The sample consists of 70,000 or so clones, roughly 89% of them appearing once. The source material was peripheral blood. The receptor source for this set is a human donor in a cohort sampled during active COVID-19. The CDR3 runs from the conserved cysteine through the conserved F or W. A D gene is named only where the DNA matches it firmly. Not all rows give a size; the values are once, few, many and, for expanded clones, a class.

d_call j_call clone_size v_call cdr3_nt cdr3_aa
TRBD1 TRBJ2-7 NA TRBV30 TGTGCGGCGCACCCGGACAGGGCGACCTACGAGCAGTACTTC CAAHPDRATYEQYF
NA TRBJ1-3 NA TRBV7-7 TGTGCCAGCAGCTTAGCGATCGGCTCTGGAAACACCATATATTTT CASSLAIGSGNTIYF
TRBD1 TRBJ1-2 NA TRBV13 TGTGCCAGCAGCTTAGGCCCGACAGGGGGCAGCTACACCTTC CASSLGPTGGSYTF
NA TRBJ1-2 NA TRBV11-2 TGTGCCAGCAGCTTAGGGCGGGGGGGTCCCCTCTATGGCTACACCTTC CASSLGRGGPLYGYTF
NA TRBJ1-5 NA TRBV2 TGTGCCAGCAGTGTGAACGCGAATCAGCCCCAGCATTTT CASSVNANQPQHF
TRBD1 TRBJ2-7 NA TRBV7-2 TGTGCCAGCAGCTTATTCGCTCAGGGGGCCTACGAGCAGTACTTC CASSLFAQGAYEQYF
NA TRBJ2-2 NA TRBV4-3 TGCGCCAGCAGCCAAGATCCCTCCGGGGAGCTGTTTTTT CASSQDPSGELFF
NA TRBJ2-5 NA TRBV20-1 TGCAGTGCTAGTCGGGGGAGGCAGACCCAGTACTTC CSASRGRQTQYF
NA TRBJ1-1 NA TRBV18 TGTGCCAGCTCACCACAAGGGGGCACTGAAGCTTTCTTT CASSPQGGTEAFF
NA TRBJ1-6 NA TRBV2 TGTGCCAGCAGGAGGTCAGGCGGGATCAGGAGCAATTCACCCCTCCACTTT CASRRSGGIRSNSPLHF
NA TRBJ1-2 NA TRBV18 TGTGCCAGCTCACCAATCGGGCAGGGTGAGAACTATGGCTACACCTTC CASSPIGQGENYGYTF
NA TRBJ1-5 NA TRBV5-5 TGTGCCAGCAGCTCACAGGGCCAGCTCAAAGATTTTAATCAGCCCCAGCATTTT CASSSQGQLKDFNQPQHF
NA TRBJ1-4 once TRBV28 TGTGCCAGCAGTCCCCCGGGACATTCGGGGCAAACTAATGAAAAACTGTTTTTT CASSPPGHSGQTNEKLFF